The next 2 T cell receptor beta chains were all read from a single sample in a study of blood T cells in healthy people across ages. Together with a sample-barcoded 5' primer, a J-beta primer mix was included in a second PCR lasting roughly 6 to 12 cycles. TCRdb reanalysed the 5' RACE reads using MiXCR and keeps one entry per CDR3 protein. The table lists fewer than 800,000 distinct CDR3 sequences, more than 20% of them singletons. Specimen: blood. The receptors come from an older man in good health.

The V call is TRBV9, the J call TRBJ2-2, with D possibly being TRBD2 (7 bases). Trimming removed 0 bases at V and 6 bases at J, with 12 bases between. The CDR3 sequence is 15 residues long. Germline V gives CDR1 SGDLS, CDR2 YYNGEE. The CDR3 loop is CASSVVGGGAGELFF. DNA for the CDR3: TGTGCCAGCAGCGTAGTAGGAGGGGGGGCCGGGGAGCTGTTTTTT.

This sequence joins TRBV7-3 and TRBJ2-3, with TRBD2 identical over 14 bases. CDR3 length: 19 residues. Trimming at V came to 1 base and at J to 0 bases, leaving 6 bases not matched to a gene. Germline CDR1 SGHTA, CDR2 FQGTGA. The CDR3 reads CASSLRPGTSGSSTDTQYF. CDR3 sequence (DNA): TGTGCCAGCAGCTTAAGGCCAGGGACTAGCGGGAGTAGCACAGATACGCAGTATTTT. Together with reference TRBV7-3 and TRBJ2-3, the CDR3 gives the full variable domain: GAGVSQTPSNKVTEKGKYVELRCDPISGHTALYWYRQSLGQGPEFLIYFQGTGAADDSGLPNDRFFAVRPEGSVSTLKIQRTERGDSAVYLCASSLRPGTSGSSTDTQYFGPGTRLTVL.